What follows is one TCR beta chain and its context. Antigen unknown. This sample is part of a study of cytotoxic CD8 clonotypes in ibrutinib-treated CLL. Study-level information: Response samples were obtained once patients had received a median about 12 months of treatment, range 6 to 36. Notes on the study in general: Starting clonality was above that of age-matched healthy donors and tracked circulating CD8+ T-cell counts. Clonality increased with ibrutinib response but returned toward baseline at progression.

Looked up from germline, CDR1 is KGHSH and CDR2 is LQKENI. J lost 7 bases, V lost 4 bases, and 6 bases had no gene match. The CDR3 runs 15 residues. Sequencing was performed with immunoSEQ multiplex PCR; in TCRdb, only in-frame clones are kept and a portion is missing. The table shows approximately 130,000 clones, with 84% occurring only once. The sample here was PBMCs, taken after 24 months of ibrutinib treatment. The V call is TRBV18, the J call TRBJ1-6, with 8 bases lining up with TRBD1. This TCR came from a human donor with chronic lymphocytic leukemia. CDR3 nucleotides: TGTGCCAGCTCACTCCAGGGGGCGAGCAATTCACCCCTCCACTTT. Its protein is CASSLQGASNSPLHF.